The source of this TCR beta chain is a study of blood T cell repertoires in COVID-19. Per the original methods: Using reference gene primer amplification, nucleated cell counts were estimated. Some clones are missing from TCRdb's copy, which holds only in-frame ones; the method was immunoSEQ multiplex PCR. V and J calls plus clone size are reproduced from that table; the DNA served to infer D and trimming. The table has approximately 200,000 clones, roughly nine tenths seen once; the top ten hold 3.5%. V was pared by 3 bases and J by 3 bases, with 9 bases between. Germline CDR1 and CDR2: SNHLY and FYNNEI. This CDR3 spans 14 amino acids.

The chain joins TRBV2 to TRBJ2-1; TRBD1 might be the D (7 bases). The receptor's source is a woman between 18 and 29 years old in a cohort exposed to, infected with or recovered from COVID-19 (not recorded which). The sample consisted of PBMCs or T cells enriched from blood (not recorded which). The CDR3 loop reads CASSEQGGYNEQFF. The CDR3 bases are TGTGCCAGCAGTGAGCAGGGGGGCTACAATGAGCAGTTCTTC. Filled out from reference TRBV2 and TRBJ2-1, the complete variable domain reads EPEVTQTPSHQVTQMGQEVILRCVPISNHLYFYWYRQILGQKVEFLVSFYNNEISEKSEIFDDQFSVERPDGSNFTLKIRSTKLEDSAMYFCASSEQGGYNEQFFGPGTRLTVL.